This TCR beta chain emerged from a study of blood T cell repertoires in COVID-19. Study summary: COVID-19 samples collected from the United States, Italy and Spain covered acute and convalescent phases. Sample material is recorded as cDNA or gDNA derived from T cells, B-cell-depleted T cells, or PBMCs.

This clone was picked up one time. V was cut by 4 bases and J by 2 bases, with 14 bases left in between. Germline CDR1 and CDR2: MNHNS and SASEGT. This CDR3 spans 16 amino acids. Original data processing: Amplification from reference gene primers served as the basis for estimated nucleated cell counts. Data came from immunoSEQ multiplex PCR; TCRdb stores just in-frame clones and leaves some out. V, J and clone size are taken as reported in that table, and D and trimming were inferred from the DNA itself. The table shows about 210,000 clones, with about four fifths occurring only once. This sequence originates from a woman aged 45-59 years with active or convalescent COVID-19. Sequenced input: peripheral blood. This chain links TRBV6-1 with TRBJ2-2, with TRBD2 as a possible D gene (5 bases). As DNA, the CDR3 is TGTGCCAGCAGTGCCGCTAGCCCCACAAACACCGGGGAGCTGTTTTTT. Its protein product is CASSAASPTNTGELFF.